These T cell receptor beta chains were read from a single sample in a study of OX40 agonist ivuxolimab in advanced cancers. Sequencing used immunoSEQ multiplex PCR; TCRdb keeps in-frame clones, though not all of them. This table has about 35,000 clones, 79% appearing once. This specimen consisted of CD4+ or CD8+ T cells sorted from blood, obtained in a trial of the OX40 agonist ivuxolimab. These receptors came from an adult with an advanced solid tumor such as melanoma, head and neck, liver or kidney cancer. Both conserved end residues are part of each CDR3.

V gene | CDR3 protein
TRBV27 | CASSPRPGTGVEQYF
TRBV7-2 | CASSFPTVDTQYF
TRBV6-1 | CASSEVNGPDTQYF
TRBV9 | CASSVDIGRPDTQYF
TRBV27 | CASSLNGYTEAFF
TRBV9 | CASSVGPSGNTIYF
TRBV4-2 | CASTAGTSGGAGEQYF
TRBV7-3 | CASSPGGGGIGELFF
TRBV6-1 | CASSPVQGGRQPQHF
TRBV2 | CASSSSGGNQETQYF
TRBV30 | CAWNGHSQAQETQYF
TRBV7-8 | CASSLAGGKRSWEQFF